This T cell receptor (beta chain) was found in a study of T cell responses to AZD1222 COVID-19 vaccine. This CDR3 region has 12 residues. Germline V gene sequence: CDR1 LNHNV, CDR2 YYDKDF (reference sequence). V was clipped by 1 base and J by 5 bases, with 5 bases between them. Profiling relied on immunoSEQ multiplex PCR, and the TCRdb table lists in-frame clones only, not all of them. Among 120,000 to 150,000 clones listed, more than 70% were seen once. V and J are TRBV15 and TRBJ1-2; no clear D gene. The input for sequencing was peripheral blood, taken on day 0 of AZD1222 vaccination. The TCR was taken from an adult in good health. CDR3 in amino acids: CATSRGPYGYTF. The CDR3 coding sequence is TGTGCCACCAGCAGAGGTCCTTATGGCTACACCTTC. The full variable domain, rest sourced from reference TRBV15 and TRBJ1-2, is DAMVIQNPRYQVTQFGKPVTLSCSQTLNHNVMYWYQQKSSQAPKLLFHYYDKDFNNEADTPDNFQSRRPNTSFCFLDIRSPGLGDTAMYLCATSRGPYGYTFGSGTRLTVV.